Listed here are 32 T cell receptor beta chains from one sample, sequenced in a study of blood T cells in healthy people across ages. Together with a sample-barcoded 5' primer, a J-beta primer mix was included in a second PCR lasting about 6 to 11 cycles. A single record per CDR3 protein comes from TCRdb applying MiXCR to the 5' RACE reads. The table shows about 760,000 distinct CDR3 sequences, with 45% to 70% occurring only once. The sample consisted of blood. The receptors were sampled from a man aged 40-49 years in good health.

In the case of this clonotype: This is likely a read error, given that the CDR3 carries no conserved phenylalanine or tryptophan at its end. This chain joins TRBV5-5 and TRBJ2-7; tentatively, D is TRBD2 (6 bases). CDR1 SGHKS and CDR2 YYEKEE come from the germline V gene (reference sequence). The CDR3 covers 15 residues. V lost 4 bases and J lost 1, with 15 bases in between. CDR3 sequence (DNA): TGTGCCAGCAGCCAAGGGACTTCCTCATCCTACGAGCAGTACTGC. This codes for CASSQGTSSSYEQYC.

The chain couples TRBV3-1 to TRBJ1-5; no clear D gene. V dropped 4 bases and J dropped 7 bases, with 14 bases sitting between them. This CDR3 has 14 residues. CDR1 is LGHDT, CDR2 YNNKEL, per germline (reference sequence). The CDR3, as DNA: TGTGCCAGCAGCCTCCAATCAAGGGCGCAGCCCCAGCATTTT. Amino acids: CASSLQSRAQPQHF.

V gene TRBV7-2 combines with J gene TRBJ1-3; 7 positions agree with TRBD1. Unmatched junction bases numbered 7, after V lost 2 bases and J lost 0 bases. CDR3 size: 17 residues. Germline CDR1 is SGHTA and CDR2 is FQGNSA. As DNA, the CDR3 is TGTGCCAGCAGCTTAATGGGACAGATGGGCTCTGGAAACACCATATATTTT. Encoded protein: CASSLMGQMGSGNTIYF. Supplemented by reference TRBV7-2 and TRBJ1-3, the full variable domain reads GAGVSQSPSNKVTEKGKDVELRCDPISGHTALYWYRQSLGQGLEFLIYFQGNSAPDKSGLPSDRFSAERTGGSVSTLTIQRTQQEDSAVYLCASSLMGQMGSGNTIYFGEGSWLTVV.

V and J are TRBV7-2 and TRBJ1-2, with D perhaps TRBD1 (6 bases). Trimming removed 5 bases at V and 4 bases at J, with 23 bases between. CDR3 length: 17 residues. Germline CDR1 reads SGHTA; CDR2 reads FQGNSA. The CDR3 reads CASSPAGQGRLRYGYTF. The DNA for the CDR3 is TGTGCCAGCAGCCCCGCCGGCCAGGGGCGGTTGCGCTATGGCTACACCTTC.

The rearrangement uses TRBV6-6 and TRBJ2-3, with D perhaps TRBD1 (6 bases). The ends were cut back, 2 bases at V and 1 base at J, with 13 bases in the middle. The CDR3 spans 16 residues. Germline loops: CDR1 MNHNY, CDR2 SVGAGI (reference sequence). CDR3 sequence reads: CASSYLDRTGTDTQYF. The CDR3 DNA is TGTGCCAGCAGTTACCTAGACAGGACTGGCACAGATACGCAGTATTTT.

The chain has TRBV5-1 and TRBJ2-1; D might be TRBD2 (6 bases). There are 14 residues in the CDR3. The germline V gene has CDR1 SGHRS and CDR2 YFSETQ. V lost 2 bases and J 5 bases, leaving 11 bases between the germline ends. The CDR3 is CASSFGSNNNEQFF. Here the CDR3 DNA reads TGCGCCAGCAGCTTCGGGAGTAACAACAATGAGCAGTTCTTC.

The rearrangement uses TRBV20-1 and TRBJ2-1, with 8 bases aligning to TRBD1. Germline V gene lookup returns CDR1 DFQATT and CDR2 SNEGSKA (reference sequence). CDR3 size: 13 residues. V was clipped by 2 bases and J by 5 bases; unmatched bases: 2. The CDR3 nucleotides are TGCAGTGCTAGATGGGGACAGGACAATGAGCAGTTCTTC. It yields the protein CSARWGQDNEQFF.

The V gene is TRBV20-1, the J gene TRBJ1-4, with 7 bases fitting TRBD1. V shed 3 bases and J 5 bases; nucleotides not matched to a gene: 6. CDR3 length: 14 residues. Germline V gives CDR1 DFQATT, CDR2 SNEGSKA (reference sequence). This chain's CDR3 is CSASLTGQNEKLFF. Here the CDR3 DNA reads TGCAGTGCTAGCTTGACAGGGCAGAATGAAAAACTGTTTTTT.

A word on this clonotype: A read error may produce the germline difference seen at one junction end. The gene calls are TRBV7-2 and TRBJ2-7, with 9 bases lining up with TRBD2. In germline, CDR1 is SGHTA, CDR2 FQGNSA. The CDR3 length is 13 residues. CDR3 region: CASSLASGIEQYF. DNA of the CDR3: TGTGCCAGCAGCCTAGCTAGCGGGATTGAGCAGTACTTC.

A word on this clonotype: A much larger clone is a single base away; this may be a read error. The chain uses TRBV7-2 and TRBJ2-3; D gene ambiguous. Germline-derived CDR1 and CDR2 are SGHTA and FQGNSA. The CDR3 loop spans 15 amino acids. The CDR3: CASSLALGGTDAQYF. DNA for the CDR3: TGTGCCAGCAGCTTAGCGCTCGGCGGCACAGATGCGCAGTATTTT.

V and J are TRBV9 and TRBJ1-2; the D gene is possibly TRBD1 (5 bases). Germline V gene data show CDR1 as SGDLS and CDR2 as YYNGEE. The V and J ends lost 0 bases and 5 bases respectively, with 8 bases between them. CDR3 size: 13 residues. CDR3 protein: CASSVGTGYGYTF. The CDR3 DNA is TGTGCCAGCAGCGTAGGAACAGGTTATGGCTACACCTTC.

Only one count was recorded for this clonotype. The rearrangement joins TRBV15 to TRBJ2-5; 8 bases agree with TRBD2. The end of the DNA fits TRBJ2-7 better, so the J call may be wrong. This CDR3 has 13 residues. Germline lookup yields CDR1 LNHNV and CDR2 YYDKDF (reference sequence). The CDR3, as DNA: TGTGCCACCAGCGGCGGGAGGTCCTACGAGCAGTACTTC. Protein sequence: CATSGGRSYEQYF.

This chain joins TRBV20-1 and TRBJ2-5; D is unresolved. Germline CDR1 reads DFQATT; CDR2 reads SNEGSKA (reference sequence). The germline V and J ends were trimmed by 7 bases and 2 bases, with 8 bases remaining between them. The CDR3 runs 11 residues. The CDR3 DNA reads as TGCAGTGGGTTCAGACAAGAGACCCAGTACTTC. Translating it yields CSGFRQETQYF.

The chain uses TRBV4-2 and TRBJ1-1, with D tentatively TRBD1 (5 bases). This CDR3 has 15 residues. The V end was cut by 1 base, the J end by 6 bases, with 15 bases between. Germline V gene lookup returns CDR1 LGHNA and CDR2 YNFKEQ. CDR3 coding DNA: TGTGCCAGCAGCCAAGTAGGCTCCAGGGAGGCTGAAGCTTTCTTT. Translating gives CASSQVGSREAEAFF.

The rearrangement uses TRBV7-9 and TRBJ1-2; 9 bases map to TRBD1. The CDR3 has 17 amino acids. Losses at the gene ends were 5 bases for V and 7 bases for J; bases not matched to a gene: 17. The germline V gene encodes CDR1 SEHNR and CDR2 FQNEAQ (reference sequence). CDR3 sequence (DNA): TGTGCCAGCAGCCCTCTACGCCGGGACAGGGTATTGGGTGGCTACACCTTC. Amino acids: CASSPLRRDRVLGGYTF.

This clonotype appeared a few times. The chain employs TRBV25-1 and TRBJ1-2; D not certain. CDR1 is MGHDK and CDR2 is SYGVNS in the germline V gene. V was clipped by 3 bases and J by 6 bases, with 23 bases between them. This CDR3 is 17 amino acids long. CDR3 residues: CASSERPGNTFDDGYTF. CDR3 sequence (DNA): TGTGCCAGCAGTGAGCGACCGGGAAACACTTTCGACGATGGCTACACCTTC.

This clonotype was counted only a few times. J is TRBJ2-5 and V is TRBV29-1; D is tentatively TRBD1 or TRBD2 (6 bases each). The end of the DNA aligns better with TRBJ2-7, so the J call may be wrong. Germline assignment: CDR1 SQVTM and CDR2 ANQGSEA. The CDR3 sequence is 12 residues long. The CDR3 DNA reads TGCAGCGTTGATGCGGGACATCACGAGCAGTACTTC. Translating gives CSVDAGHHEQYF.

The chain recombines TRBV6-2 or TRBV6-3 with TRBJ2-3; D unclear. CDR1 is MNHEY and CDR2 is SVGEGT in the germline V gene. The CDR3 is 13 residues long. Trimming took 5 bases from V and 6 from J, leaving 12 bases between them. CDR3 loop: CASSPAISDTQYF. The CDR3 bases are TGTGCCAGCAGTCCTGCCATTTCGGATACGCAGTATTTT.

This clonotype has a single count. The chain links TRBV27 to TRBJ1-2; D may be TRBD1 (5 bases). Per the germline V gene, CDR1 is MNHEY and CDR2 is SMNVEV (reference sequence). V shed 1 base and J shed 10 bases, with 19 bases lying between them. CDR3 length: 15 amino acids. The chain's CDR3 is CASSLLSHRWDFYTF. The CDR3 DNA is TGTGCCAGCAGTTTATTATCCCACCGCTGGGACTTCTACACCTTC.

This clonotype was recorded only once. This chain links TRBV7-6 with TRBJ2-3, with TRBD2 identical over 8 bases. The CDR3 totals 15 residues. V was pared by 4 bases and J by 2 bases, with 5 bases of the junction left unmatched. The germline V gene encodes CDR1 SGHVS and CDR2 FNYEAQ. CDR3 region: CASSWRGGTTDTQYF. The CDR3 DNA follows: TGTGCCAGCAGCTGGCGCGGGGGGACCACAGATACGCAGTATTTT.

The chain carries TRBV20-1 and TRBJ1-4; a possible D gene is TRBD1 (5 bases). The V end was cut by 5 bases, the J end by 8 bases, with 24 bases between. This CDR3 spans 16 amino acids. Germline lookup yields CDR1 DFQATT and CDR2 SNEGSKA (reference sequence). DNA for the CDR3: TGCAGTGCTGAATCTAGTACGATTGGGGGAGGCGAAAAACTGTTTTTT. Translating gives CSAESSTIGGGEKLFF.

The V gene is TRBV6-2 or TRBV6-3, the J gene TRBJ1-5; TRBD1 agrees at 11 bases. V shed 4 bases, J shed 6 bases, and the junction held 17 bases outside the gene matches. The CDR3 is made up of 19 amino acids. CDR1 is MNHEY, CDR2 SVGEGT, per germline. This CDR3 is CASSSRWTGGSSVIQPQHF. CDR3 bases: TGTGCCAGCAGTTCCCGGTGGACAGGGGGCTCCTCTGTCATTCAGCCCCAGCATTTT.

Here the CDR3 DNA reads TGTGCCAGCAGTACAATGAACACTGAAGCTTTCTTT. The encoded protein is CASSTMNTEAFF. The chain carries TRBV12-3 or TRBV12-4 and TRBJ1-1; no reliable D call. Trimming left V 5 bases short and J 0 bases short, with 4 bases between. This CDR3 contains 12 residues.

The chain couples TRBV20-1 to TRBJ1-5; D remains ambiguous. The CDR3 spans 12 residues. The germline CDR1 and CDR2 sequences are DFQATT and SNEGSKA (reference sequence). V was trimmed by 4 bases and J by 2 bases, leaving 6 bases between them. The CDR3 protein is CSAMGGNQPQHF. The CDR3 DNA reads as TGCAGTGCTATGGGAGGCAATCAGCCCCAGCATTTT.

Here the CDR3 reads CSVERGNNDEQFF. The CDR3 bases are TGCAGCGTTGAACGGGGCAATAATGATGAGCAGTTCTTC. The chain uses TRBV29-1 and TRBJ2-1; D may match TRBD1 or TRBD2 (5 bases each). Germline CDR1 and CDR2: SQVTM and ANQGSEA. The V end was cut by 2 bases, the J end by 8 bases, with 13 bases between. The length of the CDR3 is 13 residues.

This clonotype was counted between two and nine times. This chain joins TRBV12-3 or TRBV12-4 and TRBJ2-1, with TRBD1 as a possible D gene (6 bases). The CDR3 length is 11 residues. V dropped 5 bases and J dropped 10 bases, with 9 bases sitting between them. The CDR3 bases are TGTGCCAGCAGTAACAGGGAGGAGCAGTTCTTC. It is translated as CASSNREEQFF.

The V and J genes are TRBV20-1 and TRBJ2-4; D tentatively fits TRBD1 or TRBD2 (5 bases each). Germline values: CDR1 DFQATT, CDR2 SNEGSKA (reference sequence). The CDR3 has 15 amino acids. The V end lost 1 base, the J end lost 6 bases, and 16 bases lay between the germline ends. CDR3 nucleotide sequence: TGCAGTGCTAGAGTTGGGACCGAACGGAGAAACATTCAGTACTTC. Its translation: CSARVGTERRNIQYF.

The chain is built from TRBV20-1 and TRBJ2-5, with 10 nucleotides matching TRBD2. Trimming cost V 2 bases and J 0 bases; bases outside gene matches: 9. This CDR3 spans 17 amino acids. Germline CDR1 and CDR2: DFQATT and SNEGSKA (reference sequence). Here the CDR3 reads CSARSHGTSANQETQYF. The CDR3 DNA is TGCAGTGCTAGATCCCACGGGACTAGCGCTAACCAAGAGACCCAGTACTTC.

The chain links TRBV5-1 to TRBJ2-4; 8 bases fit TRBD1. The J call may be in error: the DNA end matches TRBJ2-7 better. This CDR3 is built from 15 residues. The germline V gene has CDR1 SGHRS and CDR2 YFSETQ. The CDR3 sequence is CASSLEATGAYEQYF. For the CDR3, the DNA is TGCGCCAGCAGCTTGGAAGCGACAGGGGCTTACGAGCAGTACTTC.

This clonotype has ten or more counts. J is TRBJ2-5 and V is TRBV7-2, with no clear D. CDR1 is SGHTA, CDR2 FQGNSA, per germline. V shed 5 bases and J shed 6 bases, with 10 bases lying between them. CDR3 length: 12 amino acids. Written as DNA, the CDR3 is TGTGCCAGCAGCCGACCGGCGCAGACCCAGTACTTC. Protein: CASSRPAQTQYF. Variable domain in full (rest from reference TRBV7-2 and TRBJ2-5): GAGVSQSPSNKVTEKGKDVELRCDPISGHTALYWYRQSLGQGLEFLIYFQGNSAPDKSGLPSDRFSAERTGGSVSTLTIQRTQQEDSAVYLCASSRPAQTQYFGPGTRLLVL.

This clonotype is a singleton in its sample. The rearrangement uses TRBV11-3 and TRBJ2-5; 10 bases agree with TRBD2. CDR3 length: 18 amino acids. The V segment lost 2 bases and the J segment 4 bases; nucleotides outside the gene matches: 13. Germline V gene data show CDR1 as SGHNT and CDR2 as YENEEA. CDR3 loop: CASSLSTSGIRSRETQYF. CDR3 DNA: TGTGCCAGCAGCTTAAGTACTAGCGGGATAAGGTCCCGAGAGACCCAGTACTTC. Drawing the rest from reference TRBV11-3 and TRBJ2-5, the complete variable domain is EAGVVQSPRYKIIEKKQPVAFWCNPISGHNTLYWYLQNLGQGPELLIRYENEEAVDDSQLPKDRFSAERLKGVDSTLKIQPAELGDSAVYLCASSLSTSGIRSRETQYFGPGTRLLVL.

This clonotype was picked up many times. This rearrangement joins TRBV7-3 to TRBJ1-2, with 7 nucleotides matching TRBD1. The CDR3 is made up of 15 amino acids. The junction had 8 bases not matched to a gene; V was cut back by 6 bases and J by 1 base. Germline CDR1 reads SGHTA; CDR2 reads FQGTGA. Written as DNA, the CDR3 is TGTGCCAGCAGTCCCTACAGGGGTGATAACTATGGCTACACCTTC. Amino acid sequence: CASSPYRGDNYGYTF. Using reference TRBV7-3 and TRBJ1-2 for the parts outside the CDR3, the full variable domain is GAGVSQTPSNKVTEKGKYVELRCDPISGHTALYWYRQSLGQGPEFLIYFQGTGAADDSGLPNDRFFAVRPEGSVSTLKIQRTERGDSAVYLCASSPYRGDNYGYTFGSGTRLTVV.